Below are 18 T cell receptor beta chains sequenced from a single sample in a study of shared clonotypes between healthy human individuals. Using immunoSEQ multiplex PCR, the repertoire was profiled, and TCRdb retains in-frame clones only, with some absent. The data show more than 450,000 clones, with about four fifths seen just once and about an eighth held by the top ten. Sequenced sample: PBMCs. The receptors come from a woman aged 40 to 50 in good health. Some clones in this sample may be carry-over from other donors' samples.

The chain uses TRBV5-1 and TRBJ1-1; 7 bases map to TRBD1. Germline V gives CDR1 SGHRS, CDR2 YFSETQ. The J segment lost 4 bases and the V segment lost 4 bases, leaving 10 bases of the junction unmatched. This CDR3 is 15 amino acids long. CDR3 DNA: TGCGCCAGCAGCCCCGAACAGGGGAGAGGCACTGAAGCTTTCTTT. Translated: CASSPEQGRGTEAFF.

This chain uses TRBV28 with TRBJ2-7; 7 bases agree with TRBD1. The CDR3 is 14 amino acids. The trim removed 7 bases at V and 3 bases at J, leaving 9 bases unmatched. Germline lookup yields CDR1 MDHEN and CDR2 SYDVKM. CDR3 DNA sequence: TGTGCCAGCACCCCCCTCGCAGGGGGCTACGAGCAGTACTTC. Translation gives CASTPLAGGYEQYF.

The J gene is TRBJ1-2, the V gene TRBV27; 7 nucleotides agree with TRBD1. CDR3 length: 22 amino acids. The V gene end was trimmed by 3 bases and the J gene end by 1 base; junction bases not matched to a gene: 26. CDR1 and CDR2 (germline): MNHEY, SMNVEV (reference sequence). The CDR3 is CASSFAPLTNPGQAGSNYGYTF. The CDR3 DNA reads as TGTGCCAGCAGTTTTGCCCCCCTCACCAACCCCGGACAGGCAGGTAGTAACTATGGCTACACCTTC.

V gene TRBV19 combines with J gene TRBJ1-5; 9 nucleotides align to TRBD1. V was clipped by 5 bases and J by 1 base; unmatched bases: 6. This CDR3 region has 16 residues. CDR1 and CDR2 from the germline V gene are LNHDA and SQIVND (reference sequence). DNA of the CDR3: TGTGCCAGTAGTGGACAACAGGGGGCCAGCAATCAGCCCCAGCATTTT. Translation gives CASSGQQGASNQPQHF.

The chain has TRBV30 and TRBJ1-1; 11 positions match TRBD1. V dropped 8 bases and J dropped 4; count of bases not matched to a gene: 9. The length of the CDR3 is 14 residues. Looked up from germline, CDR1 is GTSNPN and CDR2 is SVGIG (reference sequence). The CDR3 DNA sequence: TGTGCCGGGGGGACAGGGGGGTTGGCCACTGAAGCTTTCTTT. Translated, it gives CAGGTGGLATEAFF.

This chain joins TRBV5-1 and TRBJ1-2; TRBD1 matches at 11 bases. CDR3 size: 16 residues. The germline gives CDR1 SGHRS, CDR2 YFSETQ. With V trimmed by 1 base and J by 8 bases, 10 bases remained unmatched. The CDR3 DNA reads as TGCGCCAGCAGCTTGACCCCAGGACAGGGGGCCGGAGGCTACACCTTC. It is translated as CASSLTPGQGAGGYTF.

This clone was seen a single time. The chain is built from TRBV9 and TRBJ1-2; 10 bases line up with TRBD1. After removal of 6 bases from V and 8 bases from J, the junction contained 10 bases not matched to a gene. Germline V gives CDR1 SGDLS, CDR2 YYNGEE. This CDR3 is 14 amino acids long. CDR3 in amino acids: CASTPAGQGVGYTF. The CDR3 DNA reads as TGTGCCAGCACCCCCGCCGGACAGGGGGTCGGCTACACCTTC. Full variable domain (rest looked up from reference TRBV9 and TRBJ1-2): DSGVTQTPKHLITATGQRVTLRCSPRSGDLSVYWYQQSLDQGLQFLIQYYNGEERAKGNILERFSAQQFPDLHSELNLSSLELGDSALYFCASTPAGQGVGYTFGSGTRLTVV.

This clone was detected only a few times. The chain joins TRBV29-1 to TRBJ1-1, with no clear D. Germline CDR1 reads SQVTM; CDR2 reads ANQGSEA. Trimming took off 6 bases at V and 1 base at J, with 9 bases between the two ends. The CDR3 spans 12 residues. Written as DNA, the CDR3 is TGCAGCGTATCTCAACCGAACACTGAAGCTTTCTTT. Amino acids: CSVSQPNTEAFF.

Points on this clone: Other nucleotide sequences from this sample produce the same CDR3. The genes are TRBV18 and TRBJ1-2; 9 bases are a match to TRBD1. The CDR3 extends over 14 amino acids. V lost 3 bases, J lost 5 bases, and 4 bases stayed unmatched. Germline lookup yields CDR1 KGHSH and CDR2 LQKENI. The CDR3 DNA reads as TGTGCCAGCTCACCGGGACAGGGAGCTTATGGCTACACCTTC. It translates to CASSPGQGAYGYTF.

The chain employs TRBV21-1 and TRBJ1-4; the listed D gene, TRBD1, was not tested against the DNA. TRBV21-1 is designated a pseudogene. The CDR3 spans 12 residues. The CDR3 loop is CASNRDNEKLFF. The DNA of the CDR3 is TGTGCCAGCAACCGGGACAACGAAAAACTGTTTTTT.

The chain carries TRBV10-2 and TRBJ1-2, with 7 nucleotides matching TRBD1. The CDR3 is 16 residues long. Trimming removed 8 bases from V and 0 bases from J; junction bases left unmatched: 12. The V gene's germline CDR1 is WSHSY and CDR2 SAAADI. The CDR3 here is CASGEAGGRANYGYTF. The CDR3 DNA follows: TGCGCCAGCGGGGAGGCAGGGGGAAGAGCTAACTATGGCTACACCTTC.

This clone has just one count. V is TRBV7-6 and J is TRBJ2-6; D uncertain. CDR1 is SGHVS and CDR2 is FNYEAQ in the germline V gene. The CDR3 is made up of 16 amino acids. Trimming took 4 bases from V and 5 from J, leaving 15 bases between them. The CDR3 coding sequence is TGTGCCAGCAGCTATGCTACACAAAGTCGGGCCAACGTCCTGACTTTC. It encodes CASSYATQSRANVLTF.

The J gene is TRBJ2-2, the V gene TRBV6-1; D is undetermined. The V end lost 6 bases, the J end lost 7 bases, and 18 bases lay between the germline ends. This CDR3 has 15 amino acids. Germline V gene data show CDR1 as MNHNS and CDR2 as SASEGT. This CDR3 is CASSLGSRIGGELFF. The CDR3 DNA sequence: TGTGCCAGCAGCTTAGGGTCGCGAATCGGCGGGGAGCTGTTTTTT.

V gene TRBV6-1 combines with J gene TRBJ2-1, with D possibly TRBD1 on 5 matching bases. The CDR3 consists of 14 residues. Per germline, CDR1 MNHNS and CDR2 SASEGT. Between the trimmed V and J ends, which lost 5 bases and 5 bases, there was a span of 13 bases. This chain's CDR3 is CASSLIQGHNEQFF. As DNA, the CDR3 is TGTGCCAGCAGTCTTATCCAGGGCCACAATGAGCAGTTCTTC.

This chain joins TRBV6-1 and TRBJ1-1; D is perhaps TRBD1 (5 bases). Trimming took off 6 bases at V and 5 bases at J, with 16 bases between the two ends. The CDR3 covers 14 residues. Germline loops: CDR1 MNHNS, CDR2 SASEGT. CDR3 nucleotide sequence: TGTGCCAGCAGCCCCCGGGCGAAGGGGACTGAAGCTTTCTTT. This codes for CASSPRAKGTEAFF.

This clone was found a few times. The chain has TRBV7-3 and TRBJ2-1, with unresolved D. The germline V gene encodes CDR1 SGHTA and CDR2 FQGTGA. The CDR3 totals 14 residues. The V gene lost 1 base and the J gene lost 7 bases, with 11 bases spanning the gap. The CDR3 coding sequence is TGTGCCAGCAGCTTAAATAACCTAGGGAATGAGCAGTTCTTC. This sequence encodes CASSLNNLGNEQFF.

This chain connects TRBV11-2 to TRBJ2-1, with 8 bases lining up with TRBD2. Germline lookup yields CDR1 SGHAT and CDR2 FQNNGV. The length of the CDR3 is 16 residues. Trimming at V came to 1 base and at J to 5 bases, leaving 7 bases not matched to a gene. Here the CDR3 reads CASSLGWLAGNNEQFF. In DNA, the CDR3 is TGTGCCAGCAGCTTAGGGTGGTTAGCGGGAAACAATGAGCAGTTCTTC. Full variable domain (missing parts from reference TRBV11-2 and TRBJ2-1): EAGVAQSPRYKIIEKRQSVAFWCNPISGHATLYWYQQILGQGPKLLIQFQNNGVVDDSQLPKDRFSAERLKGVDSTLKIQPAKLEDSAVYLCASSLGWLAGNNEQFFGPGTRLTVL.

The V gene is TRBV12-5, the J gene TRBJ2-7; possibly TRBD1 for D (6 bases). The CDR3 is 15 amino acids. With 3 bases removed from V and 5 bases from J, the gap between germline ends came to 17 bases. Per the germline V gene, CDR1 is LGHNT and CDR2 is FRNRAP. CDR3 nucleotide sequence: TGTGCTAGTGGTTTAGGGCGACAGGCACCAGACGAGCAGTACTTC. Residues: CASGLGRQAPDEQYF.